These 9 T cell receptor beta chains came from one sample sequenced in a study of T cells after yellow fever vaccination. TCRdb reprocessed the 5' RACE reads via MiXCR and lists one record per CDR3 protein. The data contain some 260,000 distinct CDR3 sequences, approximately 5.2% of them singletons. The sample consisted of CD4+ T cells sorted from PBMCs, taken on the day of the yellow fever booster vaccination. These receptors all stem from a man aged 18 to 35 who received the YFV17D yellow fever vaccine.

The chain couples TRBV5-1 to TRBJ2-2; the D is unclear. In germline, CDR1 is SGHRS, CDR2 YFSETQ. Deletions cut 0 bases from V and 7 bases from J, with 7 bases between. The CDR3 spans 13 residues. The CDR3 bases are TGCGCCAGCAGCTTGGATCATTTCGGGGAGCTGTTTTTT. Translation: CASSLDHFGELFF.

This clonotype was observed many times. J is TRBJ2-1 and V is TRBV4-2; 10 nucleotides align to TRBD2. Germline V gene data show CDR1 as LGHNA and CDR2 as YNFKEQ. The CDR3 is 15 residues long. V lost 1 base, J lost 8 bases, and 5 bases stayed unmatched. CDR3 in DNA: TGTGCCAGCAGCCAAGCCAGCGGGGGGGCCGATGAGCAGTTCTTC. Amino acid sequence: CASSQASGGADEQFF.

V is TRBV4-2 and J is TRBJ1-6; D unclear. CDR1 and CDR2 (germline): LGHNA, YNFKEQ. Trimming shortened V by 0 bases and J by 0 bases, and 6 bases separated the two germline ends. The CDR3 runs 16 residues. The CDR3 sequence: CASSQEQSSYNSPLHF. In nucleotides, the CDR3 is TGTGCCAGCAGCCAAGAACAGAGCTCCTATAATTCACCCCTCCACTTT.

This clonotype was observed once. The chain couples TRBV15 to TRBJ1-4; D is undetermined. Germline assignment: CDR1 LNHNV and CDR2 YYDKDF (reference sequence). This CDR3 contains 15 residues. V was cut by 5 bases and J by 8 bases, with 18 bases left in between. The CDR3 loop reads CATSPYATVAEKLFF. In DNA, the CDR3 is TGTGCCACCAGCCCATACGCAACGGTGGCCGAAAAACTGTTTTTT.

A few counts support this clonotype. This chain joins TRBV23-1 and TRBJ2-3; D perhaps matches TRBD1 (5 bases). TRBV23-1 is an open reading frame whose function is uncertain. Trimming stripped 7 bases from V and 6 bases from J, with 17 bases between. This CDR3 is built from 14 residues. The CDR3 spells CASTQGQGPDTQYF. The CDR3 DNA sequence: TGCGCCAGCACCCAAGGGCAGGGTCCCGATACGCAGTATTTT.

This clonotype has a single count. The chain recombines TRBV12-3 or TRBV12-4 with TRBJ1-2, with D hard to call. The V gene lost 2 bases and the J gene lost 8 bases, with 9 bases spanning the gap. There are 12 residues in the CDR3. The CDR3 region is CASSLLSGGYTF. The CDR3 nucleotides read TGTGCCAGCAGTTTACTTTCTGGAGGCTACACCTTC.

In its sample, this clonotype was seen many times. The chain couples TRBV7-2 to TRBJ2-5; 9 bases are shared with TRBD1. V was pared by 4 bases and J by 3 bases, with 3 bases of the junction left unmatched. CDR1 and CDR2 from the germline V gene are SGHTA and FQGNSA. This CDR3 has 14 amino acids. In DNA, the CDR3 is TGTGCCAGCAGCTCCTGGACAGGGGAAGAGACCCAGTACTTC. Amino acids: CASSSWTGEETQYF.

The rearrangement links TRBV5-4 to TRBJ2-6; D tentatively reads TRBD1 or TRBD2 (6 bases each). Germline V gene data show CDR1 as SGHNT and CDR2 as YYREEE (reference sequence). The V end lost 4 bases, the J end lost 0 bases, and 11 bases lay between the germline ends. This CDR3 region has 16 residues. The CDR3 region has the DNA TGTGCCAGCAGCCCTGAGGGGGGCTCTGGGGCCAACGTCCTGACTTTC. This sequence encodes CASSPEGGSGANVLTF.

This clonotype was picked up a small number of times. The V gene is TRBV12-3 or TRBV12-4, the J gene TRBJ2-1; TRBD2 matches 9 bases. The J segment lost 8 bases and the V segment lost 3 bases, leaving 11 bases of the junction unmatched. This CDR3 comprises 16 residues. The CDR3 DNA is TGTGCCAGCAGTTTGAAGCGGGGGGCCTTCCCGGATGAGCAGTTCTTC. It encodes CASSLKRGAFPDEQFF.